Shown below are 21 T cell receptor beta chains from a single sample sequenced in a study of T cell responses to AZD1222 COVID-19 vaccine. Clones were sequenced by immunoSEQ multiplex PCR, and TCRdb holds only the in-frame ones, with some missing. The repertoire has 150,000 to 200,000 clones, approximately 92% of them found once; the top ten carry around 0.96%. The specimen was peripheral blood, collected 28 days after the second dose of the MenACWY control vaccine. These receptors were collected from an adult who received the MenACWY meningococcal vaccine as a control.

The chain is built from TRBV5-1 and TRBJ1-1; D is unclear. This CDR3 has 14 residues. CDR1 is SGHRS, CDR2 YFSETQ, per germline. V was shortened by 4 bases and J by 1 base, with 11 bases between the two germline ends. CDR3 in DNA: TGCGCCAGCAGCCACTCGACGTCGAACACTGAAGCTTTCTTT. It translates to CASSHSTSNTEAFF.

This chain links TRBV3-1 (or the pseudogene TRBV3-2) with TRBJ2-5; TRBD1 is a possible D gene (5 bases). The CDR3 contains 15 residues. Between the trimmed V and J ends, which lost 0 bases and 5 bases, there was a span of 13 bases. Germline V gene data show CDR1 as LGHDT and CDR2 as YNNKEL (reference sequence). CDR3 coding DNA: TGTGCCAGCAGCCAAGATGGAACAGGCCGGGAGACCCAGTACTTC. Translating it yields CASSQDGTGRETQYF.

This chain joins TRBV7-9 and TRBJ1-2; 9 bases are a match to TRBD1. This CDR3 contains 13 residues. Trimming cost V 1 base and J 7 bases; bases outside gene matches: 1. CDR1 SEHNR and CDR2 FQNEAQ come from the germline V gene (reference sequence). CDR3 sequence: CASSLVGQGGYTF. For the CDR3, the DNA is TGTGCCAGCAGCTTAGTGGGACAGGGTGGCTACACCTTC. Together with reference TRBV7-9 and TRBJ1-2, the CDR3 gives the full variable domain: DTGVSQNPRHKITKRGQNVTFRCDPISEHNRLYWYRQTLGQGPEFLTYFQNEAQLEKSRLLSDRFSAERPKGSFSTLEIQRTEQGDSAMYLCASSLVGQGGYTFGSGTRLTVV.

The chain has TRBV27 and TRBJ1-6; TRBD1 matches 9 bases. The ends lost 3 bases at V and 7 bases at J; junction bases unmatched: 7. The CDR3 runs 16 residues. The V gene's germline CDR1 is MNHEY and CDR2 SMNVEV (reference sequence). The CDR3 DNA reads TGTGCCAGCAGTTTTAAAGGTGGACAGGGGAATTCACCCCTCCACTTT. Protein product: CASSFKGGQGNSPLHF.

The rearrangement uses TRBV28 and TRBJ1-1; 7 positions match TRBD1. The CDR3 contains 14 residues. Unmatched junction bases numbered 5, after V lost 5 bases and J lost 2 bases. Per germline, CDR1 MDHEN and CDR2 SYDVKM. The CDR3 DNA sequence: TGTGCCAGCAGTCTACGACAGGGTAACACTGAAGCTTTCTTT. The encoded protein is CASSLRQGNTEAFF. Full variable domain (missing parts from reference TRBV28 and TRBJ1-1): DVKVTQSSRYLVKRTGEKVFLECVQDMDHENMFWYRQDPGLGLRLIYFSYDVKMKEKGDIPEGYSVSREKKERFSLILESASTNQTSMYLCASSLRQGNTEAFFGQGTRLTVV.

This sequence joins TRBV7-2 and TRBJ1-2; no clear D gene. V lost 2 bases, J lost 7 bases, and 11 bases lay in between. CDR1 and CDR2 (germline): SGHTA, FQGNSA. The CDR3 sequence is 13 residues long. The CDR3 coding sequence is TGTGCCAGCAGCTTAAATATCTTCGGTGGCTACACCTTC. Protein sequence: CASSLNIFGGYTF.

The rearrangement uses TRBV9 and TRBJ2-5, with 7 positions matching TRBD1. This CDR3 has 13 residues. V lost 7 bases, J lost 1 base, and 4 bases stayed unmatched. Germline-derived CDR1 and CDR2 are SGDLS and YYNGEE. The CDR3 nucleotides read TGTGCCAGCTCCGGGACAGCCCAAGAGACCCAGTACTTC. Amino acid sequence: CASSGTAQETQYF.

A few counts support this clone. V usage is TRBV6-1 and J usage is TRBJ1-2, with D possibly matching TRBD1 (5 bases). CDR1 is MNHNS and CDR2 is SASEGT in the germline V gene. The CDR3 spans 13 residues. Trimming cost V 2 bases and J 5 bases, with 9 bases left between them. This CDR3 is CASSEFDSYGYTF. In DNA form, the CDR3 reads TGTGCCAGCAGTGAATTCGACAGTTATGGCTACACCTTC.

V usage is TRBV5-6 and J usage is TRBJ2-7; 9 bases line up with TRBD1. This CDR3 comprises 14 residues. The V gene's germline CDR1 is SGHDT and CDR2 YYEEEE. V lost 1 base and J lost 5; bases outside the gene matches: 4. The CDR3 is CASSLRDRDHEQYF. The CDR3 DNA follows: TGTGCCAGCAGCTTGCGGGACAGGGACCACGAGCAGTACTTC.

The chain is built from TRBV28 and TRBJ1-2; 8 bases map to TRBD1. The V gene end was trimmed by 5 bases and the J gene end by 2 bases; junction bases not matched to a gene: 4. The CDR3 runs 14 residues. CDR1 MDHEN and CDR2 SYDVKM come from the germline V gene. In nucleotides, the CDR3 is TGTGCCAGCAGTCCCGGACAGGGCAACTATGGCTACACCTTC. Translation gives CASSPGQGNYGYTF.

J is TRBJ1-1 and V is TRBV20-1, with D unresolved. The CDR3 extends over 11 amino acids. Trimming left V 6 bases short and J 0 bases short, with 5 bases between. Germline CDR1 DFQATT, CDR2 SNEGSKA (reference sequence). The DNA for the CDR3 is TGCAGTGCCGCACTGAACACTGAAGCTTTCTTT. Translation: CSAALNTEAFF.

This clone was recorded only once. The DNA of the CDR3 is TGTGCCAGCAGCTTAGGTAGCGGGGGGCACACAGATACGCAGTATTTT. This sequence encodes CASSLGSGGHTDTQYF. The V call is TRBV7-3, the J call TRBJ2-3; 10 bases fit TRBD2. CDR1 is SGHTA, CDR2 FQGTGA, per germline. After removal of 2 bases from V and 2 bases from J, the junction contained 4 bases not matched to a gene. The CDR3 extends over 16 amino acids.

This clone was detected only once. This CDR3 reads CASRGTAISNQPQHF. CDR3 in DNA: TGTGCCAGTAGGGGCACAGCTATTAGCAATCAGCCCCAGCATTTT. V is TRBV19 and J is TRBJ1-5; unclear D gene. V was clipped by 6 bases and J by 0 bases, with 12 bases between them. CDR1 is LNHDA, CDR2 SQIVND, per germline (reference sequence). The CDR3 has 15 amino acids.

The chain joins TRBV19 to TRBJ2-5, with 7 bases aligning to TRBD1. V lost 4 bases to trimming and J lost 4 bases; unmatched junction nucleotides: 6. Germline V gene sequence: CDR1 LNHDA, CDR2 SQIVND (reference sequence). This CDR3 is 14 amino acids long. The CDR3 nucleotides read TGTGCCAGTAGTACCCAGACAGGGCGAGAGACCCAGTACTTC. Amino acid sequence: CASSTQTGRETQYF.

V and J are TRBV29-1 and TRBJ2-1; the match to TRBD2 covers 7 bases. J was trimmed by 2 bases and V by 2 bases; bases with no gene match: 0. The CDR3 loop spans 13 amino acids. Germline V gene data show CDR1 as SQVTM and CDR2 as ANQGSEA. CDR3 sequence (DNA): TGCAGCGTTGAACTAGCGGCCTACAATGAGCAGTTCTTC. Translating gives CSVELAAYNEQFF.

This clone was detected only once. The chain joins TRBV28 to TRBJ1-2; D is uncertain. CDR3 size: 16 residues. Germline CDR1 is MDHEN and CDR2 is SYDVKM. V was clipped by 4 bases and J by 1 base, with 16 bases between them. The CDR3 reads CASSSPQVHLNYGYTF. The CDR3, as DNA: TGTGCCAGCAGTTCACCTCAGGTGCACCTTAACTATGGCTACACCTTC.

The chain combines TRBV7-8 with TRBJ1-1; unclear D gene. The CDR3 extends over 12 amino acids. The V end was cut by 0 bases, the J end by 4 bases, with 3 bases between. The germline V gene encodes CDR1 SGHVS and CDR2 FQNEAQ. This CDR3 reads CASSLAPTEAFF. The DNA of the CDR3 is TGTGCCAGCAGCTTAGCGCCCACTGAAGCTTTCTTT.

The V call is TRBV19, the J call TRBJ1-6, with 7 bases matching TRBD1. Germline lookup yields CDR1 LNHDA and CDR2 SQIVND (reference sequence). With 5 bases clipped from V and 5 bases from J, the junction kept 6 bases outside the gene matches. This CDR3 has 15 amino acids. The CDR3 region has the DNA TGTGCCAGTAGTGCCTTACAGGGGCATAATTCACCCCTCCACTTT. Encoded protein: CASSALQGHNSPLHF.

V gene TRBV19 combines with J gene TRBJ2-7; D perhaps matches TRBD1 (5 bases). The germline V gene has CDR1 LNHDA and CDR2 SQIVND (reference sequence). V lost 3 bases, J lost 2 bases, and 11 bases lay in between. The CDR3 consists of 14 residues. The CDR3 sequence: CASSITGLAYEQYF. In nucleotides, the CDR3 is TGTGCCAGTAGTATTACAGGTCTAGCCTACGAGCAGTACTTC.

The chain joins TRBV2 to TRBJ1-3; the D is unclear. Germline V lookup: CDR1 SNHLY, CDR2 FYNNEI. CDR3 size: 16 residues. Trimming took off 2 bases at V and 0 bases at J, with 11 bases between the two ends. CDR3 DNA sequence: TGTGCCAGCAGTGAACTTAGCAGTCCCTCTGGAAACACCATATATTTT. It codes for CASSELSSPSGNTIYF.

This rearrangement joins TRBV19 to TRBJ2-5; tentative D call: TRBD1 (5 bases). V was shortened by 5 bases and J by 2 bases, with 9 bases between the two germline ends. There are 13 residues in the CDR3. Germline assignment: CDR1 LNHDA and CDR2 SQIVND (reference sequence). The CDR3 DNA reads as TGTGCCAGTAGTGCCCAGGGACAAGAGACCCAGTACTTC. Encoded protein: CASSAQGQETQYF.